The 10 T cell receptor beta chains below all came from one sample that was sequenced in a study of blood T cell repertoires in COVID-19. Here immunoSEQ multiplex PCR was the method, and the copy in TCRdb shows in-frame clones only, minus some. Of about 150,000 clones in the sample, 85% were seen once. Sequencing was performed on peripheral blood. These receptors all stem from a woman aged 80 or over with COVID-19, enrolled during active disease.

This clone was seen a handful of times. The rearrangement links TRBV6-2 or TRBV6-3 to TRBJ1-2; D is unclear. The germline V gene encodes CDR1 MNHEY and CDR2 SVGEGT. Trimming took 2 bases from V and 2 from J, leaving 9 bases between them. The length of the CDR3 is 14 residues. The CDR3 spells CASSYGQLNYGYTF. DNA for the CDR3: TGTGCCAGCAGTTACGGGCAACTCAACTATGGCTACACCTTC.

V usage is TRBV28 and J usage is TRBJ1-3; D is possibly TRBD1 (5 bases). This CDR3 is built from 14 residues. Germline V gives CDR1 MDHEN, CDR2 SYDVKM. V was shortened by 8 bases and J by 1 base, with 12 bases between the two germline ends. The CDR3 sequence: CASGSAGSGNTIYF. CDR3 DNA: TGTGCCAGCGGCTCGGCAGGGTCTGGAAACACCATATATTTT.

This chain connects TRBV3-1 (or the pseudogene TRBV3-2) to TRBJ1-1; weak D call: TRBD1 (6 bases). The V end was cut by 4 bases, the J end by 2 bases, with 14 bases between. Germline loops: CDR1 LGHDT, CDR2 YNNKEL (reference sequence). This CDR3 has 15 amino acids. The chain's CDR3 is CASSLVTGYNTEAFF. In nucleotides, the CDR3 is TGTGCCAGCAGCCTTGTCACAGGGTATAACACTGAAGCTTTCTTT.

The rearrangement links TRBV28 to TRBJ1-3, with D possibly matching TRBD1 (6 bases). The CDR3 spans 16 residues. Trimming took 7 bases from V and 3 from J, leaving 19 bases between them. The V gene's germline CDR1 is MDHEN and CDR2 SYDVKM. CDR3 in DNA: TGTGCCAGCACCCTGGGAGGGGACACCGTTGGAAACACCATATATTTT. Protein sequence: CASTLGGDTVGNTIYF.

This clone showed up just once. This sequence joins TRBV19 and TRBJ2-1; no firm D call. The CDR3 has 14 amino acids. Germline V gene data show CDR1 as LNHDA and CDR2 as SQIVND (reference sequence). Deletions cut 5 bases from V and 9 bases from J, with 17 bases between. CDR3 coding DNA: TGTGCCAGTAGTCCCTGGGTGGGCGATTTTGAGCAGTTCTTC. Amino acids: CASSPWVGDFEQFF.

The CDR3 DNA reads TGTGCCAGCAGTAGGTCCAGCGACGAGTACAATGAGCAGTTCTTC. This translates into CASSRSSDEYNEQFF. This sequence joins TRBV3-1 (or the pseudogene TRBV3-2) and TRBJ2-1; the D is unclear. Germline lookup yields CDR1 LGHDT and CDR2 YNNKEL (reference sequence). The ends were cut back, 6 bases at V and 4 bases at J, with 16 bases in the middle. This CDR3 has 15 amino acids.

The chain joins TRBV7-9 to TRBJ2-7, with TRBD1 identical over 7 bases. Looked up from germline, CDR1 is SEHNR and CDR2 is FQNEAQ (reference sequence). J lost 4 bases, V lost 5 bases, and 14 bases had no gene match. The CDR3 totals 16 residues. CDR3 DNA sequence: TGTGCCAGCAGCCCGGGACAGCCGGGAAACATTTACGAGCAGTACTTC. Residues: CASSPGQPGNIYEQYF.

The J gene is TRBJ2-7, the V gene TRBV13, with 10 bases that match TRBD1. This CDR3 spans 14 amino acids. The V and J ends lost 5 bases and 5 bases, in that order; junction bases with no gene match: 6. Germline lookup yields CDR1 PRHDT and CDR2 FYEKMQ (reference sequence). CDR3 sequence (DNA): TGTGCCAGCAGCCTCGGGACAGGGGCGGACGAGCAGTACTTC. This sequence encodes CASSLGTGADEQYF.

This chain joins TRBV2 and TRBJ2-5; maybe TRBD1 (5 bases). V dropped 7 bases and J dropped 4 bases, with 13 bases sitting between them. The CDR3 has 13 residues. Germline V gene sequence: CDR1 SNHLY, CDR2 FYNNEI. The CDR3 DNA reads TGTGCCAGCAAGGCAGGGTCTGCAGAGACCCAGTACTTC. Protein sequence: CASKAGSAETQYF.

This clone turned up a few times. The chain recombines TRBV5-4 with TRBJ2-1; D call uncertain. The CDR3 is 13 residues long. From germline, CDR1 is SGHNT and CDR2 YYREEE (reference sequence). With 3 bases removed from V and 8 bases from J, the gap between germline ends came to 12 bases. CDR3: CASSYPPGYEQFF. The CDR3 region has the DNA TGTGCCAGCAGCTACCCACCCGGTTATGAGCAGTTCTTC. The full variable domain, its missing parts supplied by reference TRBV5-4 and TRBJ2-1, is ETGVTQSPTHLIKTRGQQVTLRCSSQSGHNTVSWYQQALGQGPQFIFQYYREEENGRGNFPPRFSGLQFPNYSSELNVNALELDDSALYLCASSYPPGYEQFFGPGTRLTVL.